This T cell receptor beta chain is drawn from a study of OX40 agonist ivuxolimab in advanced cancers. Trimming removed 1 base at V and 0 bases at J, with 9 bases between. Germline lookup yields CDR1 MGHDK and CDR2 SYGVNS. This CDR3 spans 15 amino acids. Profiled with immunoSEQ multiplex PCR; TCRdb holds only in-frame clones, not every one. This repertoire shows some 48,000 clones, under 90% found once; its top ten account for approximately 20%. Specimen: CD4+ or CD8+ T cells sorted from blood, collected in a trial of the OX40 agonist ivuxolimab. This rearrangement joins TRBV25-1 to TRBJ1-1; D uncertain. The TCR comes from an adult with an advanced solid tumor such as melanoma, head and neck, liver or kidney cancer. The CDR3 sequence: CASSESLGLNTEAFF. Here the CDR3 DNA reads TGTGCCAGCAGTGAATCCTTAGGCCTGAACACTGAAGCTTTCTTT.